Below are 16 T cell receptor beta chains sequenced from a single sample in a study of shared clonotypes between healthy human individuals. Sequencing was performed with immunoSEQ multiplex PCR; in TCRdb, only in-frame clones are kept and a portion is missing. In the table there are over a million clones, roughly 98.5% of which are singletons. The sequencing sample was made of naive CD4+ T cells sorted from blood. Subset: CD45RA+ positively selected. These receptors came from a man aged 25 to 40 in good health.

The CDR3 DNA reads TGTGCCAGCAGCGACAGGGACAGGGGGAACACTGAAGCTTTCTTT. Encoded protein: CASSDRDRGNTEAFF. This chain joins TRBV5-8 and TRBJ1-1; 10 positions match TRBD1. Trimming took 4 bases from V and 1 from J; bases not matched to a gene: 4. Germline V lookup: CDR1 SGHTS, CDR2 YDEGEE. CDR3 length: 15 residues.

The chain carries TRBV5-6 and TRBJ2-2, with TRBD1 matching 9 bases. V shed 4 bases, J shed 7 bases, and the junction held 5 bases outside the gene matches. CDR3 length: 14 residues. Looked up from germline, CDR1 is SGHDT and CDR2 is YYEEEE. Written as DNA, the CDR3 is TGTGCCAGCAGCCGGGACAGGGAGATCGGGGAGCTGTTTTTT. Amino acids: CASSRDREIGELFF.

The rearrangement uses TRBV18 and TRBJ2-7, with D maybe TRBD1 (5 bases). The CDR3 length is 15 residues. The ends were cut back, 4 bases at V and 2 bases at J, with 15 bases in the middle. From germline, CDR1 is KGHSH and CDR2 LQKENI. The CDR3: CASSLDTGGTYEQYF. The CDR3 coding sequence is TGTGCCAGCTCACTAGATACAGGTGGGACCTACGAGCAGTACTTC.

The genes are TRBV25-1 and TRBJ2-1; D remains unclear. CDR3 length: 11 residues. Germline V gene sequence: CDR1 MGHDK, CDR2 SYGVNS. Trimming shortened V by 4 bases and J by 9 bases, and 7 bases separated the two germline ends. The DNA for the CDR3 is TGTGCCAGCAGTGTAGTTGGTGAGCAGTTCTTC. Translated, it gives CASSVVGEQFF.

The CDR3 reads CASSVAIGGRGANVLTF. CDR3 nucleotides: TGTGCCAGCAGCGTAGCTATTGGAGGAAGAGGGGCCAACGTCCTGACTTTC. This chain uses TRBV9 with TRBJ2-6; possibly TRBD2 for D (5 bases). Looked up from germline, CDR1 is SGDLS and CDR2 is YYNGEE. V gave up 0 bases and J gave up 4 bases, with 14 bases separating them. There are 17 residues in the CDR3.

The rearrangement links TRBV30 to TRBJ2-7; TRBD1 matches at 9 bases. From germline, CDR1 is GTSNPN and CDR2 SVGIG (reference sequence). The CDR3 sequence is 13 residues long. V dropped 5 bases and J dropped 7; count of bases not matched to a gene: 9. The CDR3 loop is CAWARDRVREQYF. The CDR3 DNA is TGTGCCTGGGCCCGGGACAGGGTCAGGGAGCAGTACTTC.

The V gene is TRBV2, the J gene TRBJ2-6; D gene uncertain. Germline V gene sequence: CDR1 SNHLY, CDR2 FYNNEI. This CDR3 comprises 14 residues. V was trimmed by 8 bases and J by 4 bases, leaving 12 bases between them. The CDR3 DNA sequence: TGTGCCAGCCACAGCTACAACGGGGCCAACGTCCTGACTTTC. Translation gives CASHSYNGANVLTF.

The rearrangement links TRBV2 to TRBJ1-1; D is ambiguous. The CDR3 is 13 amino acids. Germline-derived CDR1 and CDR2 are SNHLY and FYNNEI. The ends were cut back, 11 bases at V and 11 bases at J, with 24 bases in the middle. The CDR3 DNA reads as TGTGCCTCTAGACCCGGGCCCCAAGGCGGGGCTTTCTTT. Translated: CASRPGPQGGAFF.

CDR3 coding DNA: TGTGCCAGCAGCTTAGGAACAGGGGGCTTGAGTCAGCCCCAGCATTTT. Translating gives CASSLGTGGLSQPQHF. The V gene is TRBV7-9, the J gene TRBJ1-5; 9 bases line up with TRBD1. This CDR3 region has 16 residues. J was trimmed by 6 bases and V by 1 base; bases with no gene match: 7. Per the germline V gene, CDR1 is SEHNR and CDR2 is FQNEAQ (reference sequence).

This sequence joins TRBV5-4 and TRBJ2-4; perhaps TRBD2 as D (6 bases). This CDR3 has 15 amino acids. V dropped 6 bases and J dropped 0 bases, with 13 bases sitting between them. CDR1 and CDR2 from the germline V gene are SGHNT and YYREEE (reference sequence). In nucleotides, the CDR3 is TGTGCCAGCACCCAGGCGGAGGGAGCCAAAAACATTCAGTACTTC. Translation gives CASTQAEGAKNIQYF.

Worth noting for this clone: This specimen includes other DNA sequences encoding the same CDR3. The rearrangement joins TRBV18 to TRBJ2-7; the D gene is possibly TRBD1 (5 bases). Trimming cost V 3 bases and J 1 base, with 7 bases left between them. Germline V gives CDR1 KGHSH, CDR2 LQKENI. This CDR3 is built from 13 residues. CDR3 nucleotides: TGTGCCAGCTCACCTCGACAGTCCTACGAGCAGTACTTC. Protein product: CASSPRQSYEQYF.

As to this clone: Other DNA sequences from this sample encode an identical CDR3 as well. The gene calls are TRBV19 and TRBJ2-7; 9 bases map to TRBD1. The CDR3 has 13 amino acids. The germline V gene has CDR1 LNHDA and CDR2 SQIVND (reference sequence). V was clipped by 6 bases and J by 3 bases; unmatched bases: 3. CDR3 region: CASRRTGVYEQYF. CDR3 nucleotide sequence: TGTGCCAGTAGGCGGACAGGGGTCTACGAGCAGTACTTC.

The chain recombines TRBV11-3 with TRBJ2-7; D possibly corresponds to TRBD1 (7 bases). Trimming removed 2 bases at V and 5 bases at J, with 10 bases between. The CDR3 contains 13 residues. Germline CDR1 and CDR2: SGHNT and YENEEA. DNA of the CDR3: TGTGCCAGCAGCTTATTCAGGGGGGACGAGCAGTACTTC. This codes for CASSLFRGDEQYF.

This clone was detected only once. The chain uses TRBV15 and TRBJ1-5; no firm D call. This CDR3 region has 17 residues. V shed 0 bases and J shed 1 base, with 13 bases lying between them. Germline CDR1 LNHNV, CDR2 YYDKDF (reference sequence). CDR3: CATSREGFVGSNQPQHF. CDR3 nucleotides: TGTGCCACCAGCAGAGAGGGGTTCGTGGGGAGCAATCAGCCCCAGCATTTT.

This rearrangement joins TRBV6-5 to TRBJ1-3; D is unclear. Germline V gene sequence: CDR1 MNHEY, CDR2 SVGAGI. The CDR3 totals 15 residues. V was trimmed by 2 bases and J by 0 bases, leaving 8 bases between them. In DNA, the CDR3 is TGTGCCAGCAGTTACCTCGAATTCTCTGGAAACACCATATATTTT. Amino acids: CASSYLEFSGNTIYF.

The chain recombines TRBV28 with TRBJ2-2; a weak D match, TRBD1 (6 bases). Germline CDR1 is MDHEN and CDR2 is SYDVKM. The CDR3 sequence is 14 residues long. With 5 bases removed from V and 5 bases from J, the gap between germline ends came to 12 bases. The CDR3 DNA reads as TGTGCCAGCAGTGCCCCCAGGGGAACCGGGGAGCTGTTTTTT. Amino acid sequence: CASSAPRGTGELFF.